The 21 T cell receptor beta chains given below trace back to one sample, sequenced in a study of blood T cell repertoires in COVID-19. Using immunoSEQ multiplex PCR, the repertoire was profiled, and TCRdb retains in-frame clones only, with some absent. The sample carries about 200,000 clones, about 85% recorded once. The sample was peripheral blood. Source of these receptors: a woman aged 40 to 50 with COVID-19, enrolled during active disease.

This chain uses TRBV7-3 with TRBJ2-2; 8 bases are a match to TRBD1. CDR3 length: 15 amino acids. Losses at the gene ends were 2 bases for V and 4 bases for J; bases not matched to a gene: 3. Germline V gene data show CDR1 as SGHTA and CDR2 as FQGTGA. The CDR3 coding sequence is TGTGCCAGCAGCTTACAGGGGGCGGGCACCGGGGAGCTGTTTTTT. The encoded protein is CASSLQGAGTGELFF.

The rearrangement uses TRBV19 and TRBJ2-7, with a tentative D call TRBD1 (5 bases). The CDR3 has 14 residues. The germline V and J ends were trimmed by 4 bases and 3 bases, with 13 bases remaining between them. From germline, CDR1 is LNHDA and CDR2 SQIVND (reference sequence). This CDR3 reads CASSRPGKDYEQYF. As DNA, the CDR3 is TGTGCCAGTAGTAGGCCAGGGAAAGACTACGAGCAGTACTTC.

Here the CDR3 DNA reads TGTGCCAGCAGCGACCCACCGGGGAACACCGGGGAGCTGTTTTTT. Encoded protein: CASSDPPGNTGELFF. The gene calls are TRBV9 and TRBJ2-2; D is ambiguous. Deletions cut 3 bases from V and 1 base from J, with 10 bases between. CDR1 is SGDLS, CDR2 YYNGEE, per germline. There are 15 residues in the CDR3.

This clone was observed a handful of times. This sequence joins TRBV4-3 and TRBJ1-6; D unresolved. CDR1 is LGHNA, CDR2 YSLEER, per germline. The CDR3 spans 16 residues. V was shortened by 4 bases and J by 5 bases, with 15 bases between the two germline ends. The CDR3 DNA reads as TGCGCCAGCAGCCGTCTCTCGAACGGGGATAATTCACCCCTCCACTTT. Its translation is CASSRLSNGDNSPLHF.

The chain has TRBV6-4 and TRBJ2-3, with TRBD1 matching 9 bases. The germline V gene has CDR1 MRHNA and CDR2 SNTAGT. The V segment lost 6 bases and the J segment 1 base; nucleotides outside the gene matches: 5. The CDR3 has 15 amino acids. The CDR3 loop reads CASRPQGARTDTQYF. The CDR3 DNA reads as TGTGCCAGCAGACCACAGGGGGCTCGCACAGATACGCAGTATTTT.

A few counts support this clone. V usage is TRBV6-5 and J usage is TRBJ1-1; 7 bases are shared with TRBD1. In germline, CDR1 is MNHEY, CDR2 SVGAGI. This CDR3 has 15 residues. V lost 5 bases to trimming and J lost 3 bases; unmatched junction nucleotides: 9. CDR3 bases: TGTGCCAGCAGTCTGACAGGGCCCCAGGACACTGAAGCTTTCTTT. It is translated as CASSLTGPQDTEAFF.

The chain has TRBV5-1 and TRBJ1-4; perhaps TRBD1 as D (6 bases). The germline gives CDR1 SGHRS, CDR2 YFSETQ. The germline V and J ends were trimmed by 4 bases and 2 bases, with 12 bases remaining between them. The CDR3 loop spans 15 amino acids. CDR3 protein: CASSIGGRTNEKLFF. The CDR3 DNA reads as TGCGCCAGCAGCATAGGGGGTCGTACTAATGAAAAACTGTTTTTT.

The chain links TRBV18 to TRBJ1-1; tentative D call: TRBD1 (5 bases). Germline V lookup: CDR1 KGHSH, CDR2 LQKENI. CDR3 length equals 17 residues. V was pared by 4 bases and J by 2 bases, with 20 bases between. The CDR3 nucleotides read TGTGCCAGCTCACTTCGGACGGCGTGGGGCACCAACACTGAAGCTTTCTTT. Translated, it gives CASSLRTAWGTNTEAFF.

The V and J genes are TRBV9 and TRBJ2-2; a weak D match, TRBD2 (6 bases). V was pared by 3 bases and J by 6 bases, with 15 bases between. Germline values: CDR1 SGDLS, CDR2 YYNGEE. The CDR3 length is 15 residues. Written as DNA, the CDR3 is TGTGCCAGCAGCGGAGGCGGGACCCGAGCCGGGGAGCTGTTTTTT. Residues: CASSGGGTRAGELFF.

The chain uses TRBV9 and TRBJ2-7; 11 bases fit TRBD2. The CDR3 is 15 residues long. V gave up 3 bases and J gave up 5 bases; unmatched junction bases: 7. Germline-derived CDR1 and CDR2 are SGDLS and YYNGEE. Written as DNA, the CDR3 is TGTGCCAGCAGCGAGTTGACTAGCGGGACGGACGAGCAGTACTTC. This gives the protein CASSELTSGTDEQYF.

The chain has TRBV7-9 and TRBJ2-3; no reliable D call. The CDR3 spans 16 residues. Germline loops: CDR1 SEHNR, CDR2 FQNEAQ (reference sequence). V was trimmed by 0 bases and J by 1 base, leaving 11 bases between them. The CDR3 is CASSLARRLGTDTQYF. CDR3 nucleotides: TGTGCCAGCAGCTTAGCTCGTCGCCTAGGCACAGATACGCAGTATTTT.

The chain links TRBV19 to TRBJ2-7; weak D call: TRBD2 (5 bases). The CDR3 is 14 residues long. The V end was cut by 2 bases, the J end by 1 base, with 9 bases between. Germline CDR1 is LNHDA and CDR2 is SQIVND (reference sequence). In DNA, the CDR3 is TGTGCCAGTAGTATAAGATGGGAGTCCTACGAGCAGTACTTC. Protein product: CASSIRWESYEQYF. Full variable domain (rest looked up from reference TRBV19 and TRBJ2-7): DGGITQSPKYLFRKEGQNVTLSCEQNLNHDAMYWYRQDPGQGLRLIYYSQIVNDFQKGDIAEGYSVSREKKESFPLTVTSAQKNPTAFYLCASSIRWESYEQYFGPGTRLTVT.

This chain uses TRBV4-1 with TRBJ2-3, with 15 bases matching TRBD2. Per germline, CDR1 MGHRA and CDR2 YSYEKL. The CDR3 spans 19 residues. Losses at the gene ends were 4 bases for V and 3 bases for J; bases not matched to a gene: 11. The CDR3 DNA is TGCGCCAGCAGCCGACCAGGACTAGCGGGGGGGCTTGGGACAGATACGCAGTATTTT. Amino acids: CASSRPGLAGGLGTDTQYF.

The chain uses TRBV6-1 and TRBJ1-1; D is undetermined. This CDR3 has 13 amino acids. V was cut by 3 bases and J by 6 bases, with 11 bases left in between. From germline, CDR1 is MNHNS and CDR2 SASEGT. Here the CDR3 reads CASSDWSRPEAFF. The CDR3 nucleotides read TGTGCCAGCAGTGATTGGTCGAGGCCTGAAGCTTTCTTT.

V gene TRBV7-2 combines with J gene TRBJ2-7; D not certain. The CDR3 contains 12 residues. Germline CDR1 is SGHTA and CDR2 is FQGNSA. V was pared by 1 base and J by 7 bases, with 8 bases between. The CDR3 nucleotides are TGTGCCAGCAGCTTAGAGGAGTCGGAGCAGTACTTC. Translation gives CASSLEESEQYF.

The chain is built from TRBV15 and TRBJ2-7; 9 bases are shared with TRBD1. CDR3 length: 12 residues. Germline V gene data show CDR1 as LNHNV and CDR2 as YYDKDF (reference sequence). V gave up 9 bases and J gave up 4 bases; unmatched junction bases: 4. For the CDR3, the DNA is TGTGCCACTAAACAGGGGGCTTACGAGCAGTACTTC. Translated: CATKQGAYEQYF.

The genes are TRBV9 and TRBJ2-3, with D hard to call. The CDR3 spans 13 residues. CDR1 is SGDLS and CDR2 is YYNGEE in the germline V gene. V gave up 0 bases and J gave up 7 bases, with 9 bases separating them. The CDR3 protein is CASSVGATNTQYF. CDR3 in DNA: TGTGCCAGCAGCGTAGGAGCGACGAATACGCAGTATTTT. The full variable domain, completed using reference TRBV9 and TRBJ2-3, is DSGVTQTPKHLITATGQRVTLRCSPRSGDLSVYWYQQSLDQGLQFLIQYYNGEERAKGNILERFSAQQFPDLHSELNLSSLELGDSALYFCASSVGATNTQYFGPGTRLTVL.

This clone has more than one count but fewer than ten. The DNA of the CDR3 is TGTGCCAGCAGCTTAGGGCAGGGGTTGGAGCTGTTTTTT. Translating gives CASSLGQGLELFF. V is TRBV7-3 and J is TRBJ2-2; D is perhaps TRBD1 (6 bases). Trimming took 2 bases from V and 10 from J, leaving 11 bases between them. CDR1 and CDR2 (germline): SGHTA, FQGTGA. This CDR3 has 13 amino acids.

This sequence joins TRBV29-1 and TRBJ2-5; 8 bases line up with TRBD1. The V segment lost 7 bases and the J segment 5 bases; nucleotides outside the gene matches: 12. CDR1 and CDR2 (germline): SQVTM, ANQGSEA. This CDR3 is 14 amino acids long. For the CDR3, the DNA is TGCAGCGACGTCCCGGGGACAGGAATTGAGACCCAGTACTTC. The encoded protein is CSDVPGTGIETQYF.

The rearrangement uses TRBV9 and TRBJ2-7, with D tentatively TRBD2 (5 bases). The CDR3 runs 11 residues. Germline V CDR1 and CDR2: SGDLS, YYNGEE. V lost 7 bases, J lost 7 bases, and 12 bases lay in between. This chain's CDR3 is CASAGPGEQYF. The CDR3 DNA follows: TGTGCCAGCGCAGGCCCGGGGGAGCAGTACTTC.

The genes are TRBV19 and TRBJ1-6, with D perhaps TRBD1 (6 bases). Germline CDR1 LNHDA, CDR2 SQIVND (reference sequence). The CDR3 loop spans 14 amino acids. Between the trimmed V and J ends, which lost 5 bases and 13 bases, there was a span of 18 bases. The CDR3: CASSRDKVVAPLHF. CDR3 DNA sequence: TGTGCCAGTAGTCGGGACAAGGTGGTGGCGCCCCTCCACTTT.